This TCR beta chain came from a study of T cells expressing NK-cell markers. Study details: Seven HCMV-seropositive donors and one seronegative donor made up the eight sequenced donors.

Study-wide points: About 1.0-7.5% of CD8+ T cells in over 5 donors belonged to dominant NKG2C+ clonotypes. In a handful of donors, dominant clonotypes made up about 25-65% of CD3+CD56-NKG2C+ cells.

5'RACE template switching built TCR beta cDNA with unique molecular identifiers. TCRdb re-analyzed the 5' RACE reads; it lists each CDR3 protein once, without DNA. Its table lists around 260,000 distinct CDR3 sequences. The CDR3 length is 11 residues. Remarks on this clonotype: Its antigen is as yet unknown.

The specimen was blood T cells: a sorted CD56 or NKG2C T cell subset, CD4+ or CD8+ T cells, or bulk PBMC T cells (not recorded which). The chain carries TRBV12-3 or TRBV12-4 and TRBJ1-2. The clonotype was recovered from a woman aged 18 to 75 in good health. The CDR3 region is CASREIARYTF.